This is a list of T cell receptor beta chains from one sample in a study of blood T cell repertoires in COVID-19. The protocol was immunoSEQ multiplex PCR, while the TCRdb copy is restricted to in-frame clones and leaves out a portion. The repertoire holds about 190,000 clones, with under 80% as singletons. The material sequenced was peripheral blood. These receptors were obtained from a woman aged 45-60 years with acute or convalescent COVID-19. Each CDR3 is given with its conserved first and last residue. A D gene is named only where the DNA matches it firmly.

v_call	j_call	d_call	cdr3_aa	cdr3_nt
TRBV4-3	TRBJ2-3	.	CASSQDRGESRRGDTQYF	TGCGCCAGCAGCCAAGATCGAGGTGAGTCGCGGAGGGGAGATACGCAGTATTTT
TRBV6-1	TRBJ2-7	TRBD2	CASSGTSGELPYEQYF	TGTGCCAGCAGTGGGACTAGCGGGGAACTTCCCTACGAGCAGTACTTC
TRBV10-3	TRBJ1-3	.	CAISTGGAPGNTIYF	TGTGCCATCAGTACGGGAGGGGCTCCTGGAAACACCATATATTTT
TRBV27	TRBJ1-2	.	CASSLRGFYGYTF	TGTGCCAGCAGTTTACGGGGGTTCTATGGCTACACCTTC
TRBV18	TRBJ1-4	TRBD1	CASSSLGQGASTNEKLFF	TGTGCCAGCTCATCCTTAGGACAGGGGGCCTCAACTAATGAAAAACTGTTTTTT
TRBV6-1	TRBJ1-5	TRBD1	CASSDPTGGGQPQHF	TGTGCCAGCAGTGACCCGACAGGGGGAGGTCAGCCCCAGCATTTT
TRBV30	TRBJ1-6	.	CAWSVFGGSSPLHF	TGTGCCTGGAGTGTATTCGGGGGAAGCTCACCCCTCCACTTT
TRBV9	TRBJ2-3	TRBD2	CASSVGTSGGYTDTQYF	TGTGCCAGCAGCGTAGGAACTAGCGGGGGATACACAGATACGCAGTATTTT
TRBV6-1	TRBJ2-2	.	CASSEDAGGELFF	TGTGCCAGCAGTGAAGACGCGGGCGGGGAGCTGTTTTTT
TRBV19	TRBJ2-7	.	CASTDPQGGRGYF	TGTGCCAGTACCGATCCGCAAGGGGGAAGAGGTTACTTC